These 18 T cell receptor beta chains originate from one sample sequenced in a study of blood T cell repertoires in COVID-19. Measured with immunoSEQ multiplex PCR; TCRdb has only the in-frame clones, and not every one. The data show about 50,000 clones, 90% seen once. The sample consisted of peripheral blood. All receptors derive from an elderly woman with acute or convalescent COVID-19.

The chain links TRBV6-4 to TRBJ2-1; 8 positions agree with TRBD2. The CDR3 is made up of 17 amino acids. CDR1 MRHNA and CDR2 SNTAGT come from the germline V gene. With V trimmed by 3 bases and J by 0 bases, 7 bases remained unmatched. CDR3 sequence reads: CASSESIAGSSYNEQFF. The CDR3 region has the DNA TGTGCCAGCAGTGAATCGATAGCGGGAAGCTCCTACAATGAGCAGTTCTTC.

The J gene is TRBJ1-1, the V gene TRBV19; perhaps TRBD1 as D (6 bases). V was cut by 4 bases and J by 1 base, with 10 bases left in between. Germline CDR1 LNHDA, CDR2 SQIVND (reference sequence). The CDR3 length is 14 residues. CDR3 DNA: TGTGCCAGTAGTAGGGGGACAACGAACACTGAAGCTTTCTTT. As protein: CASSRGTTNTEAFF. Supplemented by reference TRBV19 and TRBJ1-1, the full variable domain reads DGGITQSPKYLFRKEGQNVTLSCEQNLNHDAMYWYRQDPGQGLRLIYYSQIVNDFQKGDIAEGYSVSREKKESFPLTVTSAQKNPTAFYLCASSRGTTNTEAFFGQGTRLTVV.

The V gene is TRBV27, the J gene TRBJ2-7; 8 positions match TRBD2. Germline V gene data show CDR1 as MNHEY and CDR2 as SMNVEV (reference sequence). J gave up 0 bases and V 8 bases, and 18 bases lay outside the gene matches. This CDR3 has 18 amino acids. The CDR3 DNA reads TGTGCCAGCTCACTAAAGGAGCCAGCGGGAGCCTTCTCCTACGAGCAGTACTTC. Translating it yields CASSLKEPAGAFSYEQYF.

V usage is TRBV6-5 and J usage is TRBJ1-1; D gene unclear. V was cut by 9 bases and J by 5 bases, with 10 bases left in between. Germline V gene data show CDR1 as MNHEY and CDR2 as SVGAGI. The CDR3 has 11 amino acids. Here the CDR3 DNA reads TGTGCCAGTGTTGGGAGGACTGAAGCTTTCTTT. This sequence encodes CASVGRTEAFF.

V is TRBV5-3 and J is TRBJ2-1; TRBD2 aligns across 8 bases. TRBV5-3 is assigned to the ORF class and has an uncertain function. J was trimmed by 6 bases and V by 1 base; bases with no gene match: 6. The CDR3 is made up of 15 amino acids. The CDR3 is CARSLPLAGPNEQFF. Written as DNA, the CDR3 is TGTGCCAGAAGCTTGCCTCTAGCGGGCCCCAATGAGCAGTTCTTC.

The rearrangement uses TRBV7-3 and TRBJ1-1, with a tentative D call TRBD1 (6 bases). The CDR3 is made up of 15 amino acids. Per germline, CDR1 SGHTA and CDR2 FQGTGA. V lost 5 bases and J lost 4, with 17 bases in between. In DNA form, the CDR3 reads TGTGCCAGCAGCCCTGCTGGGGGCCTAAGCACTGAAGCTTTCTTT. Translating gives CASSPAGGLSTEAFF.

The V gene is TRBV6-5, the J gene TRBJ1-1; TRBD1 aligns across 9 bases. Looked up from germline, CDR1 is MNHEY and CDR2 is SVGAGI. The J segment lost 3 bases and the V segment lost 6 bases, leaving 2 bases of the junction unmatched. The CDR3 covers 13 residues. CDR3 in DNA: TGTGCCAGCAGACAGGGGGCGGACACTGAAGCTTTCTTT. Encoded protein: CASRQGADTEAFF.

The chain recombines TRBV12-3 or TRBV12-4 with TRBJ1-3, with 7 bases matching TRBD1. Trimming at V came to 6 bases and at J to 4 bases, leaving 3 bases not matched to a gene. CDR3 length equals 13 residues. CDR3 coding DNA: TGTGCCAGCAGGTCAGGGGGAGGAAACACCATATATTTT. Encoded protein: CASRSGGGNTIYF.

V and J are TRBV24-1 and TRBJ2-3, with TRBD2 matching 10 bases. Germline CDR1 KGHDR, CDR2 SFDVKD. The CDR3 is 15 amino acids. J gave up 3 bases and V 7 bases, and 6 bases lay outside the gene matches. The DNA for the CDR3 is TGTGCCACCAGCCCTAGCGGGAGTTCGACAGATACGCAGTATTTT. Protein sequence: CATSPSGSSTDTQYF.

This chain links TRBV16 with TRBJ2-7; TRBD2 matches at 11 bases. J gave up 3 bases and V 2 bases, and 6 bases lay outside the gene matches. Per the germline V gene, CDR1 is KGHSY and CDR2 is FQNENV. The CDR3 totals 16 residues. For the CDR3, the DNA is TGTGCCAGCAGCCAACTAGCGGGAGGAAAGCACTACGAGCAGTACTTC. Translated, it gives CASSQLAGGKHYEQYF.

This sequence joins TRBV2 and TRBJ1-1, with D unclear. The CDR3 runs to 14 residues. Per the germline V gene, CDR1 is SNHLY and CDR2 is FYNNEI. The V end was cut by 3 bases, the J end by 1 base, with 9 bases between. The CDR3 loop reads CASSDSNQNTEAFF. DNA for the CDR3: TGTGCCAGCAGTGATAGTAACCAGAACACTGAAGCTTTCTTT.

The chain couples TRBV7-2 to TRBJ2-3; 7 bases agree with TRBD1. The germline CDR1 and CDR2 sequences are SGHTA and FQGNSA. The length of the CDR3 is 16 residues. The J segment lost 0 bases and the V segment lost 2 bases, leaving 5 bases of the junction unmatched. This chain's CDR3 is CASSLNPTGSTDTQYF. The CDR3 coding sequence is TGTGCCAGCAGCTTAAATCCGACAGGGAGCACAGATACGCAGTATTTT.

This clone was seen once. The chain joins TRBV4-3 to TRBJ1-6, with 8 positions matching TRBD1. The ends lost 5 bases at V and 7 bases at J; junction bases unmatched: 4. Germline CDR1 LGHNA, CDR2 YSLEER. The CDR3 extends over 14 amino acids. CDR3 nucleotides: TGCGCCAGCAGCAAACAGGGGGGGAATTCACCCCTCCACTTT. Protein: CASSKQGGNSPLHF.

The V gene is TRBV27, the J gene TRBJ2-7; 13 positions agree with TRBD2. Germline V lookup: CDR1 MNHEY, CDR2 SMNVEV (reference sequence). With V trimmed by 4 bases and J by 2 bases, 2 bases remained unmatched. CDR3 size: 15 residues. CDR3 bases: TGTGCCAGCAGTTGGGGACTAGCGGGAACCTACGAGCAGTACTTC. Translation: CASSWGLAGTYEQYF.

The chain uses TRBV3-1 (or the pseudogene TRBV3-2) and TRBJ2-2; D call uncertain. V lost 7 bases, J lost 3 bases, and 18 bases lay in between. There are 16 residues in the CDR3. Germline V gene sequence: CDR1 LGHDT, CDR2 YNNKEL (reference sequence). CDR3 DNA sequence: TGTGCCAGCACCCCCAATGGGCGTCCATACACCGGGGAGCTGTTTTTT. Translating it yields CASTPNGRPYTGELFF.

This chain links TRBV7-2 with TRBJ2-1, with a weak D call TRBD2 (6 bases). The CDR3 covers 14 residues. Per the germline V gene, CDR1 is SGHTA and CDR2 is FQGNSA. V shed 4 bases and J shed 12 bases, with 19 bases lying between them. The CDR3 bases are TGTGCCAGCAGCTCCACACCGACTAGAAGTGGGCAGTTCTTC. Translating gives CASSSTPTRSGQFF.

This rearrangement joins TRBV18 to TRBJ2-7; TRBD1 matches at 7 bases. The CDR3 runs to 15 residues. Germline assignment: CDR1 KGHSH and CDR2 LQKENI. Trimming cost V 2 bases and J 4 bases; bases outside gene matches: 8. The CDR3 loop reads CASSPTGAPRYEQYF. The CDR3 bases are TGTGCCAGCTCACCAACAGGGGCGCCGCGGTACGAGCAGTACTTC.

Written as DNA, the CDR3 is TGTGCCAGCAGTTTGAGGAGCACCTCCTACAATGAGCAGTTCTTC. Translation: CASSLRSTSYNEQFF. The chain couples TRBV27 to TRBJ2-1; D not resolved. Trimming cost V 3 bases and J 0 bases, with 9 bases left between them. This CDR3 spans 15 amino acids. Per the germline V gene, CDR1 is MNHEY and CDR2 is SMNVEV (reference sequence).